Following are 24 T cell receptor beta chains from one sample sequenced in a study of T cell changes during pregnancy in multiple sclerosis. Some clones are missing from TCRdb's copy, which holds only in-frame ones; the method was immunoSEQ multiplex PCR. The table shows about 84,000 clones, with 94% occurring only once. Material: peripheral blood, obtained in the second trimester of pregnancy. Receptor source: a female donor in good health, enrolled as a control in a pregnancy study.

This clone was detected once. The chain combines TRBV5-8 with TRBJ1-5; 7 bases fit TRBD1. Germline trimming cut 6 bases from V and 1 base from J; bases unmatched to any gene: 4. Germline CDR1 is SGHTS and CDR2 is YDEGEE. The CDR3 covers 14 residues. In DNA, the CDR3 is TGTGCCAGCAACAAACAGGGGAGCAATCAGCCCCAGCATTTT. Its protein is CASNKQGSNQPQHF.

This clone has just a few counts. V and J are TRBV7-2 and TRBJ2-6; the match to TRBD2 covers 14 bases. This CDR3 region has 18 residues. V trimming: 0 bases; J trimming: 5 bases; junction bases outside the gene matches: 3. The germline V gene has CDR1 SGHTA and CDR2 FQGNSA. CDR3 amino acids: CASSLAGTSGSWANVLTF. The CDR3 nucleotides read TGTGCCAGCAGCTTAGCGGGGACTAGCGGGAGTTGGGCCAACGTCCTGACTTTC.

The table lists this clone with a count of one. The rearrangement uses TRBV6-1 and TRBJ2-7, with 8 bases matching TRBD2. The junction had 9 bases not matched to a gene; V was cut back by 2 bases and J by 3 bases. Germline values: CDR1 MNHNS, CDR2 SASEGT. The CDR3 runs 16 residues. The CDR3, as DNA: TGTGCCAGCAGTGAATTTAGCGCGGGACTAGTCTACGAGCAGTACTTC. Encoded protein: CASSEFSAGLVYEQYF.

Only one count was recorded for this clone. CDR3 nucleotides: TGTGCCAGCAGGGGCACCAATAATGAAAAACTGTTTTTT. Protein: CASRGTNNEKLFF. The chain combines TRBV6-1 with TRBJ1-4; D is undetermined. Deletions cut 6 bases from V and 4 bases from J, with 9 bases between. Germline CDR1 reads MNHNS; CDR2 reads SASEGT. This CDR3 has 13 amino acids.

This CDR3 is CASSLGQGAYQQYF. CDR3 DNA sequence: TGTGCCAGCAGCTTGGGACAGGGGGCGTACCAGCAGTACTTC. The chain uses TRBV5-6 and TRBJ2-7, with 10 bases lining up with TRBD1. CDR1 SGHDT and CDR2 YYEEEE come from the germline V gene. V lost 0 bases and J lost 8; bases outside the gene matches: 5. The CDR3 contains 14 residues.

The J gene is TRBJ2-2, the V gene TRBV4-1; 7 bases match TRBD2. CDR3 length: 14 residues. V gave up 2 bases and J gave up 7 bases; unmatched junction bases: 4. Germline CDR1 reads MGHRA; CDR2 reads YSYEKL. CDR3 DNA: TGCGCCAGCAGCCAATACAGCGGGAACGGGGAGCTGTTTTTT. Residues: CASSQYSGNGELFF.

V and J are TRBV29-1 and TRBJ2-7; 14 bases are shared with TRBD2. J gave up 5 bases and V 1 base, and 4 bases lay outside the gene matches. In germline, CDR1 is SQVTM, CDR2 ANQGSEA. This CDR3 spans 15 amino acids. CDR3 in amino acids: CSVEAEGLAGDEQYF. In DNA, the CDR3 is TGCAGCGTTGAAGCCGAGGGACTAGCGGGAGACGAGCAGTACTTC.

V gene TRBV18 combines with J gene TRBJ2-7, with TRBD1 matching 7 bases. CDR1 and CDR2 (germline): KGHSH, LQKENI. The CDR3 has 14 amino acids. Trimming cost V 3 bases and J 2 bases; bases outside gene matches: 4. For the CDR3, the DNA is TGTGCCAGCTCACCTCGACAGGGACCCTACGAGCAGTACTTC. Protein sequence: CASSPRQGPYEQYF.

The chain has TRBV11-2 and TRBJ2-5; the match to TRBD1 covers 11 bases. Germline V gene sequence: CDR1 SGHAT, CDR2 FQNNGV. The CDR3 consists of 18 residues. The J segment lost 5 bases and the V segment lost 3 bases, leaving 14 bases of the junction unmatched. The DNA for the CDR3 is TGTGCCAGCAGCTTGGGACAGGGGGGAAGAAGGCAAACGGAGACCCAGTACTTC. Protein sequence: CASSLGQGGRRQTETQYF.

The chain recombines TRBV29-1 with TRBJ2-3, with TRBD2 identical over 13 bases. Trimming took 7 bases from V and 2 from J; bases not matched to a gene: 9. This CDR3 has 16 amino acids. Germline V gives CDR1 SQVTM, CDR2 ANQGSEA. The CDR3 protein is CSAGGLAGPYTDTQYF. In nucleotides, the CDR3 is TGCAGCGCGGGGGGACTAGCGGGACCCTACACAGATACGCAGTATTTT.

This chain connects TRBV11-2 to TRBJ2-4; no clear D gene. The CDR3 totals 14 residues. V was clipped by 4 bases and J by 0 bases, with 7 bases between them. Germline values: CDR1 SGHAT, CDR2 FQNNGV. DNA for the CDR3: TGTGCCAGCAGCTCCCAGTTAGCCAAAAACATTCAGTACTTC. Translation: CASSSQLAKNIQYF.

The J gene is TRBJ2-2, the V gene TRBV5-6; no clear D gene. Germline V gene data show CDR1 as SGHDT and CDR2 as YYEEEE. The ends were cut back, 1 base at V and 7 bases at J, with 8 bases in the middle. The CDR3 is 13 amino acids. The CDR3 bases are TGTGCCAGCAGCTTGCCAGTCATCGGGGAGCTGTTTTTT. This translates into CASSLPVIGELFF.

This rearrangement joins TRBV6-1 to TRBJ1-1; D is perhaps TRBD1 (5 bases). Between the trimmed V and J ends, which lost 0 bases and 1 base, there was a span of 9 bases. The germline V gene encodes CDR1 MNHNS and CDR2 SASEGT. This CDR3 is 15 amino acids long. As DNA, the CDR3 is TGTGCCAGCAGTGAAGCGCGGGGGGGGAACACTGAAGCTTTCTTT. Amino acid sequence: CASSEARGGNTEAFF.

The chain has TRBV29-1 and TRBJ2-7; no firm D call. Trimming shortened V by 4 bases and J by 4 bases, and 8 bases separated the two germline ends. The CDR3 covers 11 residues. Germline values: CDR1 SQVTM, CDR2 ANQGSEA. CDR3 loop: CSVVSAYEQYF. The CDR3 DNA follows: TGCAGCGTTGTATCAGCGTACGAGCAGTACTTC.

The chain recombines TRBV19 with TRBJ2-7; 8 nucleotides line up with TRBD1. Germline trimming cut 3 bases from V and 0 bases from J; bases unmatched to any gene: 4. CDR1 LNHDA and CDR2 SQIVND come from the germline V gene (reference sequence). CDR3 size: 15 residues. The CDR3 region has the DNA TGTGCCAGTAGTATGAGGGACAGGACCTCCTACGAGCAGTACTTC. Translation: CASSMRDRTSYEQYF.

The chain has TRBV11-2 and TRBJ2-7, with D tentatively TRBD2 (5 bases). Trimming cost V 4 bases and J 4 bases, with 17 bases left between them. The germline CDR1 and CDR2 sequences are SGHAT and FQNNGV. The CDR3 is 15 amino acids. CDR3 coding DNA: TGTGCCAGCAGCTCCCTCGGAGGAGGATTTTACGAGCAGTACTTC. Protein: CASSSLGGGFYEQYF. Together with reference TRBV11-2 and TRBJ2-7, the CDR3 gives the full variable domain: EAGVAQSPRYKIIEKRQSVAFWCNPISGHATLYWYQQILGQGPKLLIQFQNNGVVDDSQLPKDRFSAERLKGVDSTLKIQPAKLEDSAVYLCASSSLGGGFYEQYFGPGTRLTVT.

The chain has TRBV9 and TRBJ2-4; tentative D call: TRBD1 (5 bases). V was cut by 6 bases and J by 0 bases, with 16 bases left in between. This CDR3 has 16 amino acids. Germline CDR1 is SGDLS and CDR2 is YYNGEE. The CDR3 spells CASTAGPLIAKNIQYF. The CDR3, as DNA: TGTGCCAGCACGGCAGGGCCGTTAATAGCCAAAAACATTCAGTACTTC. Looking up the rest from reference TRBV9 and TRBJ2-4 gives the full variable domain: DSGVTQTPKHLITATGQRVTLRCSPRSGDLSVYWYQQSLDQGLQFLIQYYNGEERAKGNILERFSAQQFPDLHSELNLSSLELGDSALYFCASTAGPLIAKNIQYFGAGTRLSVL.

This chain links TRBV7-9 with TRBJ1-2; 9 bases fit TRBD1. This CDR3 spans 16 amino acids. V shed 3 bases and J 3 bases; nucleotides not matched to a gene: 8. CDR1 and CDR2 from the germline V gene are SEHNR and FQNEAQ (reference sequence). The CDR3 region is CASSLPGQGRDYGYTF. CDR3 DNA: TGTGCCAGCAGCTTGCCCGGACAGGGGCGCGACTATGGCTACACCTTC.

The chain uses TRBV4-1 and TRBJ2-5; 7 positions agree with TRBD2. V shed 2 bases, J shed 9 bases, and the junction held 12 bases outside the gene matches. In germline, CDR1 is MGHRA, CDR2 YSYEKL. This CDR3 has 15 residues. The CDR3 protein is CASSQPGGPLGAQYF. The CDR3 nucleotides are TGCGCCAGCAGCCAACCGGGGGGACCACTGGGGGCCCAGTACTTC.

The chain employs TRBV19 and TRBJ2-1; D is perhaps TRBD1 (6 bases). This CDR3 region has 16 residues. Trimming took off 9 bases at V and 0 bases at J, with 18 bases between the two ends. Germline V gene lookup returns CDR1 LNHDA and CDR2 SQIVND (reference sequence). CDR3 protein: CASLPPGARSYNEQFF. CDR3 nucleotides: TGTGCCAGCTTACCCCCAGGGGCCCGCTCCTACAATGAGCAGTTCTTC.

The CDR3 region is CASTEGGIEQYF. Here the CDR3 DNA reads TGTGCCAGCACCGAGGGAGGGATCGAGCAGTACTTC. The gene calls are TRBV2 and TRBJ2-7; TRBD2 matches 7 bases. CDR3 size: 12 residues. CDR1 and CDR2 from the germline V gene are SNHLY and FYNNEI. Trimming took 7 bases from V and 6 from J; bases not matched to a gene: 6.

The V and J genes are TRBV27 and TRBJ1-2; TRBD1 matches at 7 bases. V gave up 5 bases and J gave up 4 bases; unmatched junction bases: 13. CDR3 size: 16 residues. Germline lookup yields CDR1 MNHEY and CDR2 SMNVEV (reference sequence). CDR3 sequence reads: CASSKNSYRGLYGYTF. The CDR3 DNA sequence: TGTGCCAGCAGTAAGAATTCATACAGGGGACTCTATGGCTACACCTTC.

The rearrangement links TRBV15 to TRBJ1-1; perhaps TRBD1 as D (5 bases). This CDR3 comprises 15 residues. The germline V and J ends were trimmed by 1 base and 0 bases, with 9 bases remaining between them. Germline V gene sequence: CDR1 LNHNV, CDR2 YYDKDF (reference sequence). As DNA, the CDR3 is TGTGCCACCAGCAGAGGCCAGGGCATGAACACTGAAGCTTTCTTT. This translates into CATSRGQGMNTEAFF.

The J gene is TRBJ1-5, the V gene TRBV6-1; D not certain. V was shortened by 6 bases and J by 10 bases, with 16 bases between the two germline ends. The CDR3 sequence is 13 residues long. Germline V gives CDR1 MNHNS, CDR2 SASEGT. The CDR3 nucleotides are TGTGCCAGCAGCCTCTTGAGCGGGAATCCCCAGCATTTT. Translation gives CASSLLSGNPQHF.